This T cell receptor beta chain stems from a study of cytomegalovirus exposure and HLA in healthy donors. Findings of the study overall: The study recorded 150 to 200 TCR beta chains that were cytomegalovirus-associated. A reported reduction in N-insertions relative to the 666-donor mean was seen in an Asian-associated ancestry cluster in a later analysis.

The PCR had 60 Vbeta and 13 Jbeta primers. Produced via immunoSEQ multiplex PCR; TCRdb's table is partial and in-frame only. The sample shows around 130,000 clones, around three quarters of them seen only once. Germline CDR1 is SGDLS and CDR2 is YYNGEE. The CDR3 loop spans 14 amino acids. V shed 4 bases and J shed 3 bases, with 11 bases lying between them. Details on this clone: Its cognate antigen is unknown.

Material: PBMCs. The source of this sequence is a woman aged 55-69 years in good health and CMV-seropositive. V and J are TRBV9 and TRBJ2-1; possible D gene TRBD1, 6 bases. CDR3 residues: CASSPLDSYNEQFF. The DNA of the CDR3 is TGTGCCAGCAGCCCCCTGGACAGCTACAATGAGCAGTTCTTC.